These 8 T cell receptor beta chains originate from one sample sequenced in a study of spatial heterogeneity in lung cancer. TCRdb reanalysed the 5' RACE reads using MiXCR and keeps one entry per CDR3 protein. The sample lists under 80,000 distinct CDR3 sequences, roughly 6.4% occurring once. Time point given: sample taken at primary tumor resection. The source material was PBMCs, sampled at surgery. These receptors all stem from a female donor with early-stage non-small cell lung cancer.

The chain links TRBV5-1 to TRBJ2-6, with D unclear. The CDR3 is 16 amino acids. With 4 bases removed from V and 0 bases from J, the gap between germline ends came to 11 bases. Germline V gene data show CDR1 as SGHRS and CDR2 as YFSETQ. CDR3 loop: CASSPVGSSGANVLTF. The DNA for the CDR3 is TGCGCCAGCAGCCCGGTGGGAAGCTCTGGGGCCAACGTCCTGACTTTC.

V usage is TRBV7-9 and J usage is TRBJ2-3; the D gene is possibly TRBD2 (6 bases). Trimming left V 4 bases short and J 6 bases short, with 17 bases between. The CDR3 loop spans 15 amino acids. Germline V CDR1 and CDR2: SEHNR, FQNEAQ (reference sequence). The CDR3 nucleotides are TGTGCCAGCAGCTCGACTAGTTCTACACAGGATACGCAGTATTTT. This encodes CASSSTSSTQDTQYF.

Of note for this clonotype: At one boundary the junction diverges from the germline segment, which might be a read error. The chain links TRBV20-1 to TRBJ1-5, with D hard to call. From germline, CDR1 is DFQATT and CDR2 SNEGSKA (reference sequence). CDR3 length equals 12 residues. For the CDR3, the DNA is TGCAGTGCTAGAGATAGCAATCAGCCCGAGCATTTT. It specifies CSARDSNQPEHF.

A few counts support this clonotype. This chain links TRBV7-9 with TRBJ1-5; D is uncertain. Per the germline V gene, CDR1 is SEHNR and CDR2 is FQNEAQ (reference sequence). The CDR3 contains 12 residues. V was pared by 5 bases and J by 7 bases, with 9 bases between. The CDR3, as DNA: TGTGCCAGCAGCCCGACTTCACAGCCCCAGCATTTT. Translation gives CASSPTSQPQHF. Combining the CDR3 with reference TRBV7-9 and TRBJ1-5 gives the whole variable domain DTGVSQNPRHKITKRGQNVTFRCDPISEHNRLYWYRQTLGQGPEFLTYFQNEAQLEKSRLLSDRFSAERPKGSFSTLEIQRTEQGDSAMYLCASSPTSQPQHFGDGTRLSIL.

This clonotype was seen ten or more times. The CDR3 bases are TGTGCCAGCAGTTCGACGGACAGGGGGGTCACTGAAGCTTTCTTT. Protein: CASSSTDRGVTEAFF. The rearrangement uses TRBV28 and TRBJ1-1, with TRBD1 matching over 10 bases. Per germline, CDR1 MDHEN and CDR2 SYDVKM. The length of the CDR3 is 15 residues. V was pared by 4 bases and J by 4 bases, with 6 bases of the junction left unmatched. Looking up the rest from reference TRBV28 and TRBJ1-1 gives the full variable domain: DVKVTQSSRYLVKRTGEKVFLECVQDMDHENMFWYRQDPGLGLRLIYFSYDVKMKEKGDIPEGYSVSREKKERFSLILESASTNQTSMYLCASSSTDRGVTEAFFGQGTRLTVV.

By its share, this clonotype is medium-sized (0.01 to 0.1%). This chain links TRBV20-1 with TRBJ1-1, with 9 nucleotides matching TRBD1. Germline CDR1 reads DFQATT; CDR2 reads SNEGSKA (reference sequence). CDR3 length: 13 amino acids. After removal of 5 bases from V and 0 bases from J, the junction contained 1 base not matched to a gene. CDR3 region: CSAGQGLNTEAFF. Here the CDR3 DNA reads TGCAGTGCTGGACAGGGGCTGAACACTGAAGCTTTCTTT.

This clonotype occurred many times. J is TRBJ1-5 and V is TRBV4-1, with no clear D. Germline CDR1 MGHRA, CDR2 YSYEKL. CDR3 size: 15 residues. The V end lost 0 bases, the J end lost 6 bases, and 12 bases lay between the germline ends. CDR3 sequence reads: CASSQELGFGQPQHF. CDR3 coding DNA: TGCGCCAGCAGCCAAGAATTAGGTTTCGGTCAGCCCCAGCATTTT.

This clonotype was counted ten times or more. This chain uses TRBV7-3 with TRBJ2-1; TRBD1 or TRBD2 may be the D gene (5 bases each). CDR3 length: 14 residues. The ends were cut back, 2 bases at V and 5 bases at J, with 10 bases in the middle. Germline CDR1 reads SGHTA; CDR2 reads FQGTGA. The CDR3: CASSLSGRNNEQFF. CDR3 coding DNA: TGTGCCAGCAGCTTATCGGGGCGAAACAATGAGCAGTTCTTC.